Listed here is a single T cell receptor beta chain. Trimming removed 1 base from V and 3 bases from J, with 15 bases in between. CDR3 size: 16 residues. Germline V gives CDR1 SGHTA, CDR2 FQGNSA. These data belong to a study of patients and donors after allogeneic stem cell transplantation. MiXCR was run by TCRdb on the RT-PCR reads, yielding one entry per CDR3 protein. The sample includes approximately 170,000 distinct CDR3 sequences, 24% seen only once; the top ten take roughly 27%. The TCR comes from a human donor who was either an allogeneic HSCT recipient or a stem cell or donor lymphocyte infusion donor (not recorded which). It is not recorded whose cells these are; they may come from a transplant donor. The rearrangement links TRBV7-2 to TRBJ2-5; a possible D gene is TRBD2 (7 bases). Source material: blood, either unsorted or a sorted T cell fraction (not recorded which). CDR3 amino acids: CASSLGSWGGEETQYF. The CDR3 DNA follows: TGTGCCAGCAGCTTAGGTTCGTGGGGGGGCGAAGAGACCCAGTACTTC. The full variable domain, rest sourced from reference TRBV7-2 and TRBJ2-5, is GAGVSQSPSNKVTEKGKDVELRCDPISGHTALYWYRQSLGQGLEFLIYFQGNSAPDKSGLPSDRFSAERTGGSVSTLTIQRTQQEDSAVYLCASSLGSWGGEETQYFGPGTRLLVL.